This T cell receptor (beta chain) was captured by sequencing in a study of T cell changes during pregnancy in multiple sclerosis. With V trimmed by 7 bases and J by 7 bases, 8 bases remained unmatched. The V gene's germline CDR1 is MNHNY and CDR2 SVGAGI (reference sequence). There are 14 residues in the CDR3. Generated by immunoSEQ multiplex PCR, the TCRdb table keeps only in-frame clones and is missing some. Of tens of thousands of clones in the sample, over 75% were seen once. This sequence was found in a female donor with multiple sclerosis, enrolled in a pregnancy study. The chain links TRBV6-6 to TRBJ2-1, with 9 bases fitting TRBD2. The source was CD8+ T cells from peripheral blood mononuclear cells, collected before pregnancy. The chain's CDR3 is CASTSGLALNEQFF. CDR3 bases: TGTGCCAGCACTTCGGGACTAGCACTAAATGAGCAGTTCTTC.